A selection of T cell receptor beta chains follows, all from one sample in a study of T cells in localized non-small cell lung cancer. Method: immunoSEQ multiplex PCR; TCRdb's copy keeps in-frame clones and lacks some. The table records 20,000 to 25,000 clones, about 87% of them present only once. The sequencing used PBMCs, collected before any cancer treatment. These receptor sequences come from a man aged 35 to 69 with stage II squamous cell lung carcinoma. Each CDR3 is given with its conserved first and last residue. The D gene is left open where the match is weak. Clone size is shown for a subset of rows, as once, few, many or a class of expanded clone.

clone size: -; J gene: TRBJ1-2; D gene: -; V gene: TRBV28; CDR3 protein: CASRPSGAPYGYTF; CDR3 DNA: TGTGCCAGCAGGCCTTCCGGGGCTCCATATGGCTACACCTTC
clone size: once; J gene: TRBJ2-5; D gene: -; V gene: TRBV7-9; CDR3 protein: CASSPQETQYF; CDR3 DNA: TGTGCCAGCAGCCCCCAAGAGACCCAGTACTTC
clone size: -; J gene: TRBJ2-1; D gene: TRBD2; V gene: TRBV7-2; CDR3 protein: CASSSYSGRSSYNEQFF; CDR3 DNA: TGTGCCAGCAGCTCTTATAGCGGGCGAAGCTCCTACAATGAGCAGTTCTTC
clone size: -; J gene: TRBJ2-2; D gene: -; V gene: TRBV30; CDR3 protein: CAWKTLGKNTGELFF; CDR3 DNA: TGTGCCTGGAAAACCCTCGGGAAGAACACCGGGGAGCTGTTTTTT
clone size: once; J gene: TRBJ1-4; D gene: -; V gene: TRBV6-1; CDR3 protein: CASSLRDPSAGLFF; CDR3 DNA: TGTGCCAGCAGTCTCCGGGACCCCTCCGCAGGACTGTTTTTT
clone size: -; J gene: TRBJ2-1; D gene: TRBD2; V gene: TRBV19; CDR3 protein: CASSIGAGDNEQFF; CDR3 DNA: TGTGCCAGTAGTATTGGGGCGGGGGACAATGAGCAGTTCTTC
clone size: -; J gene: TRBJ2-7; D gene: -; V gene: TRBV18; CDR3 protein: CASSPNETTYF; CDR3 DNA: TGTGCCAGCTCACCAAACGAGACTACTTACTTC
clone size: -; J gene: TRBJ1-1; D gene: -; V gene: TRBV2; CDR3 protein: CASSWSRSIRGFEAFF; CDR3 DNA: TGTGCCAGCAGCTGGTCCAGGTCCATAAGGGGGTTTGAAGCTTTCTTT
clone size: -; J gene: TRBJ2-2; D gene: -; V gene: TRBV30; CDR3 protein: CAWSEGGAGELFF; CDR3 DNA: TGTGCCTGGAGTGAGGGGGGGGCCGGGGAGCTGTTTTTT
clone size: -; J gene: TRBJ2-1; D gene: -; V gene: TRBV7-3; CDR3 protein: CASSLYSRDNEQFF; CDR3 DNA: TGTGCCAGCAGCTTATACTCTAGGGACAATGAGCAGTTCTTC
clone size: -; J gene: TRBJ1-2; D gene: TRBD1; V gene: TRBV7-9; CDR3 protein: CASSGGDQGGHGYGYTF; CDR3 DNA: TGTGCCAGCAGCGGTGGGGACCAGGGGGGCCACGGCTATGGCTACACCTTC
clone size: -; J gene: TRBJ2-7; D gene: TRBD2; V gene: TRBV7-6; CDR3 protein: CASSRSGGPMYEQYF; CDR3 DNA: TGTGCCAGCAGTCGTTCGGGGGGGCCTATGTACGAGCAGTACTTC
clone size: -; J gene: TRBJ2-7; D gene: TRBD2; V gene: TRBV2; CDR3 protein: CASISGTSGGHPSF; CDR3 DNA: TGTGCCAGCATCTCCGGGACTAGCGGGGGGCACCCCTCCTTC
clone size: -; J gene: TRBJ2-7; D gene: -; V gene: TRBV10-1; CDR3 protein: CASSESSSYEQYF; CDR3 DNA: TGCGCCAGCAGTGAGTCGAGCTCCTACGAGCAGTACTTC
clone size: -; J gene: TRBJ1-2; D gene: -; V gene: TRBV11-2; CDR3 protein: CASSLSRVGGFYGYTF; CDR3 DNA: TGTGCCAGCAGCCTCTCTCGGGTGGGGGGCTTCTATGGCTACACCTTC
clone size: -; J gene: TRBJ1-1; D gene: -; V gene: TRBV6-6; CDR3 protein: CASSYEGNTEAFF; CDR3 DNA: TGTGCCAGCAGTTACGAGGGAAACACTGAAGCTTTCTTT
clone size: -; J gene: TRBJ2-7; D gene: -; V gene: TRBV5-1; CDR3 protein: CASSRNQDSSYEQYF; CDR3 DNA: TGCGCCAGCAGCCGCAATCAGGACAGTTCCTACGAGCAGTACTTC
clone size: once; J gene: TRBJ2-7; D gene: TRBD1; V gene: TRBV18; CDR3 protein: CASSDRGPEQYF; CDR3 DNA: TGTGCCAGCTCAGACAGGGGTCCGGAGCAGTACTTC
clone size: -; J gene: TRBJ1-2; D gene: -; V gene: TRBV29-1; CDR3 protein: CSAGINYGYTF; CDR3 DNA: TGCAGCGCAGGAATTAACTATGGCTACACCTTC
clone size: -; J gene: TRBJ2-2; D gene: TRBD1; V gene: TRBV6-5; CDR3 protein: CASSAQGADTGELFF; CDR3 DNA: TGTGCCAGCAGTGCCCAGGGGGCAGACACCGGGGAGCTGTTTTTT